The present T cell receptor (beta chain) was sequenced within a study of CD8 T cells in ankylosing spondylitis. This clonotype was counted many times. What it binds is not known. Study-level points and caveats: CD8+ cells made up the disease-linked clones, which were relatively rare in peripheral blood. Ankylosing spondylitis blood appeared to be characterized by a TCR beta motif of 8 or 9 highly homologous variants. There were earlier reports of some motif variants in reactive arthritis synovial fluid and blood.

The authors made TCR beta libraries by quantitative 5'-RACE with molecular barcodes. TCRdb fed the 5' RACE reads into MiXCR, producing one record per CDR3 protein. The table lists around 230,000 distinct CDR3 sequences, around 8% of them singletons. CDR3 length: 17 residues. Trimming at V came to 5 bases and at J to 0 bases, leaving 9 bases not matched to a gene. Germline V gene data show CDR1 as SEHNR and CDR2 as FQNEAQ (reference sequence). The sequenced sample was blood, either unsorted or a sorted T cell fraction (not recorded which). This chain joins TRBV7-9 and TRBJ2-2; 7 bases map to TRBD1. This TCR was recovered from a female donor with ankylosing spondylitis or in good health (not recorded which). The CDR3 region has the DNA TGTGCCAGCAGCGGCCGGGACAGCTTTCCGAACACCGGGGAGCTGTTTTTT. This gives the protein CASSGRDSFPNTGELFF.